This T cell receptor (beta chain) was profiled in a study of response to subunit inactivated influenza vaccine. Study-wide results and limits: Only a handful of new T cells, the authors suggested, are recruited with each seasonal influenza vaccination.

MiXCR, applied by TCRdb to the RT-PCR reads, yields one record per CDR3 protein. Of some 600,000 distinct CDR3 sequences listed, 14% were seen once; the top ten hold less than 8.5%. This clonotype has only a few counts. Its specificity is unknown. The sample here was PBMCs from blood, taken around 15 days before vaccination. This receptor was identified in a man aged 50-60 years who received an inactivated influenza vaccine.

For the CDR3, the DNA is TGCGCCAGCAGCTCTGGAGTGTCGGACCCCGCCTTTTCACCCCTCCACTTT. It yields the protein CASSSGVSDPAFSPLHF. The chain couples TRBV5-1 to TRBJ1-6; D is uncertain. From germline, CDR1 is SGHRS and CDR2 YFSETQ. This CDR3 is built from 17 residues. V was cut by 3 bases and J by 9 bases, with 22 bases left in between. Complete variable domain (other parts from reference TRBV5-1 and TRBJ1-6): KAGVTQTPRYLIKTRGQQVTLSCSPISGHRSVSWYQQTPGQGLQFLFEYFSETQRNKGNFPGRFSGRQFSNSRSEMNVSTLELGDSALYLCASSSGVSDPAFSPLHFGNGTRLTVT.